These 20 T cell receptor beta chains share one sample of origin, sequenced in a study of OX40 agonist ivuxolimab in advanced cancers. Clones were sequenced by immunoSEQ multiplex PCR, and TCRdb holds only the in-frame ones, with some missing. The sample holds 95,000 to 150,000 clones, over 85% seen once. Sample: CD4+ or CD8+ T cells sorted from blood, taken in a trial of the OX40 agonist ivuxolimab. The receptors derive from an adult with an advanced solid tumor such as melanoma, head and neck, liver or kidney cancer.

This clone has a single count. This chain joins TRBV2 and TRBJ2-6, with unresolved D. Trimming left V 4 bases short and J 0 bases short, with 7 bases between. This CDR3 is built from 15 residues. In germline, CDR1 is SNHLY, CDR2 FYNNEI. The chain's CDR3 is CASSVIISGANVLTF. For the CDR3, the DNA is TGTGCCAGCAGTGTAATTATCTCTGGGGCCAACGTCCTGACTTTC.

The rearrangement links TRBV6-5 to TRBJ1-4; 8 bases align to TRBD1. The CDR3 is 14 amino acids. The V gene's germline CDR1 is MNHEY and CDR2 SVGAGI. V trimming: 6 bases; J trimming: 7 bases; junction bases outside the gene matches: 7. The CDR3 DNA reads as TGTGCCAGCAGACGGGGACAGGCGTGTGAAAAACTGTTTTTT. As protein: CASRRGQACEKLFF.

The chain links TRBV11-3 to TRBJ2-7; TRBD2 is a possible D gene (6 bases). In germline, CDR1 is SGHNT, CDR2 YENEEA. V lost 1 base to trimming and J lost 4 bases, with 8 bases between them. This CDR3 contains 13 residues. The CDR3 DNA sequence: TGTGCCAGCAGCTTAGTACGGGGGTACGAGCAGTACTTC. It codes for CASSLVRGYEQYF.

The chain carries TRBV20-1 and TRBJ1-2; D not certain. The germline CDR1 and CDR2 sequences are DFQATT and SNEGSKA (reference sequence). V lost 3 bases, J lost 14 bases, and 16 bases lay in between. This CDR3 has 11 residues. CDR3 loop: CSASDGPLGTF. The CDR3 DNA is TGCAGTGCTAGTGATGGGCCTTTGGGTACCTTC.

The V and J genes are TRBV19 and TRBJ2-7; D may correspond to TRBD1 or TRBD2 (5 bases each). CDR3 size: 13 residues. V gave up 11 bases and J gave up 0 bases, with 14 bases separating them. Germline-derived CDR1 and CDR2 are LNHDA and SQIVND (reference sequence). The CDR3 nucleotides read TGTGCCTGCAGGGACGGAAGCTCCTACGAGCAGTACTTC. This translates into CACRDGSSYEQYF.

The CDR3 loop reads CASTRQGNTEAFF. CDR3 nucleotide sequence: TGTGCCAGCACCCGACAGGGGAACACTGAAGCTTTCTTT. V usage is TRBV7-8 and J usage is TRBJ1-1; 7 bases agree with TRBD1. V lost 7 bases, J lost 1 base, and 3 bases stayed unmatched. Germline lookup yields CDR1 SGHVS and CDR2 FQNEAQ. The CDR3 is made up of 13 amino acids.

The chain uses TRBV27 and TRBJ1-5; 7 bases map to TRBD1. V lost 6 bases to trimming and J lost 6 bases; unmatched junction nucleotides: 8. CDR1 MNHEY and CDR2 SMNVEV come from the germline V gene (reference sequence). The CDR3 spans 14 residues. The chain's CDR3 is CASRNTGVGQPQHF. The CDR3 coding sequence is TGTGCCAGCAGAAATACAGGGGTGGGTCAGCCCCAGCATTTT.

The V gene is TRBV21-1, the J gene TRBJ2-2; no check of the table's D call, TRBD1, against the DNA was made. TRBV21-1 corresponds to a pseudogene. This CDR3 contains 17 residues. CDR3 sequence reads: CASSKVSPGSWTGELFF. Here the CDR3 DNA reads TGTGCCAGCAGCAAAGTCTCCCCAGGCTCGTGGACCGGGGAGCTGTTTTTT.

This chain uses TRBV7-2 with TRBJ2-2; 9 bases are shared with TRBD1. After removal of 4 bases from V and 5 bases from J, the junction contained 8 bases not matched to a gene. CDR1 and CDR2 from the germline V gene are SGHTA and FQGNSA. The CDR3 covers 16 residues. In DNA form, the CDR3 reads TGTGCCAGCAGCTGGACCGGGACAGGGCATACCGGGGAGCTGTTTTTT. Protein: CASSWTGTGHTGELFF.

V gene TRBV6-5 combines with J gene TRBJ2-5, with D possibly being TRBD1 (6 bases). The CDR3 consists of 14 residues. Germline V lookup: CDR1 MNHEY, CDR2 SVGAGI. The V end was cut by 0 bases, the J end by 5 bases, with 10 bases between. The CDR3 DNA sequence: TGTGCCAGCAGTTACTCTCTGAGGGGGGAGACCCAGTACTTC. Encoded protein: CASSYSLRGETQYF.

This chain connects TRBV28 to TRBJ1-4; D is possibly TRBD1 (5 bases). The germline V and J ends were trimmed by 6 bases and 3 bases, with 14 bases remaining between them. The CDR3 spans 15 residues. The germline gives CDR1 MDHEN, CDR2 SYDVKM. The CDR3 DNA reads TGTGCCAGCAGCCCTCGACAGTGGCCTAATGAAAAACTGTTTTTT. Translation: CASSPRQWPNEKLFF.

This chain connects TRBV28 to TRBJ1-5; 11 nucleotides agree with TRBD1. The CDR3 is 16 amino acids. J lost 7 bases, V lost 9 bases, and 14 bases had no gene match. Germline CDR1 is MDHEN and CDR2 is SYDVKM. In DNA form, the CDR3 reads TGTGCCAGACGCAGGGACGGGACAGGGGGGCCCCAGCCCCAGCATTTT. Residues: CARRRDGTGGPQPQHF. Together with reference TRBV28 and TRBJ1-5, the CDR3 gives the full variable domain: DVKVTQSSRYLVKRTGEKVFLECVQDMDHENMFWYRQDPGLGLRLIYFSYDVKMKEKGDIPEGYSVSREKKERFSLILESASTNQTSMYLCARRRDGTGGPQPQHFGDGTRLSIL.

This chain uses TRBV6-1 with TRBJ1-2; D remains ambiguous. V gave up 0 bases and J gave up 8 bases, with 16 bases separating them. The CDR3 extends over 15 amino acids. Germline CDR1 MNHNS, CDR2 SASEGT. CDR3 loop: CASSEALTDVWGYTF. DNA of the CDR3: TGTGCCAGCAGTGAAGCGCTCACAGACGTTTGGGGCTACACCTTC.

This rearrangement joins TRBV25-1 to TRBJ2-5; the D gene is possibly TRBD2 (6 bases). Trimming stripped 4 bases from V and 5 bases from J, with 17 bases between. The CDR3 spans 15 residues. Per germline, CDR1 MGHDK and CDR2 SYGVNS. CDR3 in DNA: TGTGCCAGCAGTGGTCTCGGGAGCTATGGGGAGACCCAGTACTTC. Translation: CASSGLGSYGETQYF.

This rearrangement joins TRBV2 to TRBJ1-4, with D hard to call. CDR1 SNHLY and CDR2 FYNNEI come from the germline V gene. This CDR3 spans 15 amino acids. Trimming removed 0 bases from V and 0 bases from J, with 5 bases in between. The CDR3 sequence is CASSEARTTNEKLFF. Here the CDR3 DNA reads TGTGCCAGCAGTGAAGCGCGGACAACTAATGAAAAACTGTTTTTT.

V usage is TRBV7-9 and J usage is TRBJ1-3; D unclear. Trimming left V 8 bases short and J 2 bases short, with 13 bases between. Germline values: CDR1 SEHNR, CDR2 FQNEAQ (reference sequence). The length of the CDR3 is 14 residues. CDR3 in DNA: TGTGCCAGCGGGGTCAGCAGAGCTGGAAACACCATATATTTT. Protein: CASGVSRAGNTIYF.

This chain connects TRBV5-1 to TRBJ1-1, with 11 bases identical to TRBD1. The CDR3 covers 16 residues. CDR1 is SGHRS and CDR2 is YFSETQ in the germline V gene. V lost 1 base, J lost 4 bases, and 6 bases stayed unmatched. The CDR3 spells CASSLTTGTGGTEAFF. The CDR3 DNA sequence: TGCGCCAGCAGCTTGACTACGGGGACAGGGGGCACTGAAGCTTTCTTT.

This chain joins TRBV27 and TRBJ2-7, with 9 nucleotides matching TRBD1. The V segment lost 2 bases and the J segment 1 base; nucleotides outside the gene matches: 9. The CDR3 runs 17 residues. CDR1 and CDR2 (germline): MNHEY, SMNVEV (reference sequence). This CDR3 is CASSLVTGTGLSYEQYF. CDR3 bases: TGTGCCAGCAGTTTAGTGACCGGGACAGGGCTTTCCTACGAGCAGTACTTC.

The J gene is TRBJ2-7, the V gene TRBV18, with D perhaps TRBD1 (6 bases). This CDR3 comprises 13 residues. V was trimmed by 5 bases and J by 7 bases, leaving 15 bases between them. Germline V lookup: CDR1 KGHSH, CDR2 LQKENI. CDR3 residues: CASSEGDSMEQYF. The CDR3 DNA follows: TGTGCCAGCTCAGAGGGGGATAGTATGGAGCAGTACTTC.

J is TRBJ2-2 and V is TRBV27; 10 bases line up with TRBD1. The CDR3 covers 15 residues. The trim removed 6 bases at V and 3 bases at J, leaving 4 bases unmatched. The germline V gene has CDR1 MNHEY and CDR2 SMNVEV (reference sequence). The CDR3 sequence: CASSRGTGDTGELFF. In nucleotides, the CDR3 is TGTGCCAGCAGCCGAGGGACAGGGGACACCGGGGAGCTGTTTTTT.